The rows below give T cell receptor beta chains drawn from one sample of a study of human versus mouse CDR3 diversity and MHC coevolution. TCRdb keeps only in-frame clones here, not all; method: immunoSEQ multiplex PCR. The sample holds over 60,000 clones; around 90% are singletons and the top ten take more than 0.13%. What was sequenced was naive CD4+ T cells from blood. The origin of the receptors is a person aged 30-69 years in good health. CDR3s include the opening cysteine and the closing phenylalanine or tryptophan. A D gene is named only where the DNA matches it firmly. For some rows the clone size is stated as once, few or many, or as a class when expanded; others skip it.

len,j_gene,abundance,v_gene,d_gene,CDR3aa,CDR3nt
15,TRBJ1-1,once,TRBV2,NA,CASILGAPRHTEAFF,TGTGCCAGCATCCTTGGAGCCCCAAGGCACACTGAAGCTTTCTTT
18,TRBJ1-5,NA,TRBV19,TRBD1,CASSNPRQGAFSNQPQHF,TGTGCCAGTAGTAACCCCCGACAGGGGGCTTTTAGCAATCAGCCCCAGCATTTT
16,TRBJ2-1,NA,TRBV7-9,TRBD2,CASSSVAGPLRNEQFF,TGTGCCAGCAGCTCAGTAGCGGGGCCCCTCCGAAATGAGCAGTTCTTC
16,TRBJ2-1,NA,TRBV5-1,TRBD2,CASSLEGLAPWDEQFF,TGCGCCAGCAGCTTGGAGGGACTAGCCCCCTGGGATGAGCAGTTCTTC
12,TRBJ1-1,NA,TRBV30,NA,CASKGMNTEAFF,TGTGCCTCGAAGGGGATGAACACTGAAGCTTTCTTT
16,TRBJ2-1,NA,TRBV27,NA,CASSLFSGIVRNEQFF,TGTGCCAGCAGTTTATTTTCCGGGATAGTTCGCAATGAGCAGTTCTTC
16,TRBJ2-7,NA,TRBV4-2,TRBD2,CASSQPGTTARGEQYF,TGTGCCAGCAGCCAACCAGGGACTACCGCCCGGGGAGAGCAGTACTTC
15,TRBJ2-2,NA,TRBV6-6,TRBD1,CASSRQGRDTGELFF,TGTGCCAGCAGTAGACAGGGAAGGGACACCGGGGAGCTGTTTTTT
15,TRBJ2-7,NA,TRBV10-3,NA,CAISGGALASYEQYF,TGTGCCATCAGCGGTGGGGCCCTTGCCTCCTACGAGCAGTACTTC
16,TRBJ1-2,NA,TRBV18,TRBD1,CASSRDRTTSNYGYTF,TGTGCCAGCTCCCGGGACAGGACAACTTCCAACTATGGCTACACCTTC
15,TRBJ1-3,NA,TRBV5-5,NA,CASSAGPYSGNTIYF,TGTGCCAGCAGCGCGGGACCGTACTCTGGAAACACCATATATTTT
14,TRBJ2-7,NA,TRBV7-9,TRBD1,CASSKGQGTYEQYF,TGTGCCAGCAGCAAAGGACAGGGGACCTACGAGCAGTACTTC
13,TRBJ1-2,NA,TRBV7-7,TRBD1,CASSKGQNYGYTF,TGTGCCAGCAGCAAGGGACAGAACTATGGCTACACCTTC
15,TRBJ1-5,NA,TRBV6-1,NA,CASRVGPGPDQPQHF,TGTGCCAGCAGGGTTGGGCCCGGCCCGGATCAGCCCCAGCATTTT
16,TRBJ2-5,NA,TRBV28,TRBD1,CASSFDRGSRKETQYF,TGTGCCAGCAGTTTCGACAGGGGTTCGAGAAAAGAGACCCAGTACTTC
15,TRBJ2-1,NA,TRBV18,NA,CASSPPGAGYNEQFF,TGTGCCAGCTCACCACCGGGTGCGGGGTACAATGAGCAGTTCTTC
13,TRBJ2-5,NA,TRBV29-1,TRBD1,CSVEGQYQETQYF,TGCAGCGTTGAGGGACAGTATCAAGAGACCCAGTACTTC
14,TRBJ1-1,once,TRBV5-1,NA,CASSSEGPNTEAFF,TGCGCCAGCAGCTCGGAGGGGCCAAACACTGAAGCTTTCTTT
15,TRBJ2-5,NA,TRBV19,TRBD1,CASTTGQGLQETQYF,TGTGCCAGTACCACCGGACAGGGGCTTCAAGAGACCCAGTACTTC
13,TRBJ1-5,NA,TRBV30,NA,CAWGRQANQPQHF,TGTGCCTGGGGTCGACAGGCCAATCAGCCCCAGCATTTT
14,TRBJ1-6,NA,TRBV6-1,NA,CASSERGGDSPLHF,TGTGCCAGCAGTGAAAGAGGGGGAGATTCACCCCTCCACTTT
16,TRBJ2-1,NA,TRBV11-2,NA,CASSPPGSVGYNEQFF,TGTGCCAGCAGCCCTCCGGGGAGCGTTGGGTACAATGAGCAGTTCTTC
16,TRBJ2-7,NA,TRBV27,TRBD2,CASSLRLAGGINEQYF,TGTGCCAGCAGTTTACGGCTAGCGGGAGGAATAAACGAGCAGTACTTC
14,TRBJ1-1,NA,TRBV7-2,NA,CASSPGQLNTEAFF,TGTGCCAGCAGCCCGGGACAATTAAACACTGAAGCTTTCTTT
15,TRBJ1-1,NA,TRBV6-5,TRBD1,CASSRVGTGAAEAFF,TGTGCCAGCTCTAGAGTGGGGACAGGGGCCGCTGAAGCTTTCTTT
17,TRBJ2-2,NA,TRBV7-2,TRBD1,CASSPPRGGQGTGELFF,TGTGCCAGCAGCCCGCCCCGGGGCGGACAGGGCACCGGGGAGCTGTTTTTT
17,TRBJ2-5,once,TRBV7-2,TRBD2,CASSASLAGGPEETQYF,TGTGCCAGCAGCGCAAGCCTAGCGGGAGGGCCGGAAGAGACCCAGTACTTC
15,TRBJ2-3,NA,TRBV27,NA,CASSLEWRGTDTQYF,TGTGCCAGCAGTTTAGAATGGAGAGGGACAGATACGCAGTATTTT
16,TRBJ2-5,once,TRBV4-1,TRBD2,CASSQVRGGRKETQYF,TGCGCCAGCAGCCAAGTTCGGGGCGGGAGGAAGGAGACCCAGTACTTC
13,TRBJ1-2,few,TRBV18,NA,CASSPPGSYGYTF,TGTGCCAGCTCACCCCCCGGGAGCTATGGCTACACCTTC
15,TRBJ2-5,NA,TRBV5-4,TRBD2,CASSVGLAGVETQYF,TGTGCCAGCAGCGTCGGACTAGCGGGGGTAGAGACCCAGTACTTC
14,TRBJ1-5,once,TRBV7-9,NA,CASSKSGGNQPQHF,TGTGCCAGCAGCAAGTCAGGGGGCAATCAGCCCCAGCATTTT
15,TRBJ2-7,NA,TRBV18,TRBD2,CASSPYGLAVHEQYF,TGTGCCAGCTCACCATACGGACTAGCGGTGCACGAGCAGTACTTC
15,TRBJ2-1,NA,TRBV10-1,TRBD2,CASSSGWGGYNEQFF,TGCGCCAGCAGCAGTGGTTGGGGGGGCTACAATGAGCAGTTCTTC
14,TRBJ2-7,few,TRBV6-1,NA,CASSGLTGWGEQYF,TGTGCCAGCAGTGGATTGACAGGCTGGGGCGAGCAGTACTTC
15,TRBJ2-1,NA,TRBV7-9,TRBD1,CASSLDGTGGNEQFF,TGTGCCAGCAGCTTAGATGGGACAGGGGGCAATGAGCAGTTCTTC
13,TRBJ2-3,NA,TRBV30,NA,CAWNIGGTDTQYF,TGTGCCTGGAATATAGGGGGCACAGATACGCAGTATTTT
16,TRBJ2-7,NA,TRBV23-1,NA,CASSQTLLDRSYEQYF,TGCGCCAGCAGTCAAACCCTACTCGACAGGTCCTACGAGCAGTACTTC
14,TRBJ2-7,NA,TRBV11-2,NA,CASSLRGGGYEQYF,TGTGCCAGCAGCTTAAGGGGGGGCGGGTACGAGCAGTACTTC
16,TRBJ2-2,NA,TRBV4-1,NA,CASSQYIWADTGELFF,TGCGCCAGCAGCCAATATATATGGGCCGACACCGGGGAGCTGTTTTTT
14,TRBJ2-4,few,TRBV5-1,NA,CASSLDGGENIQYF,TGCGCCAGCAGCTTGGATGGGGGCGAAAACATTCAGTACTTC
15,TRBJ1-4,NA,TRBV2,NA,CASSDTGHLNEKLFF,TGTGCCAGCAGTGATACAGGACACCTGAATGAAAAACTGTTTTTT
13,TRBJ2-7,NA,TRBV28,NA,CASSLSGSGEQYF,TGTGCCAGCAGTTTATCAGGGTCGGGCGAGCAGTACTTC
11,TRBJ1-4,NA,TRBV30,NA,CAYLMFEKLFF,TGTGCCTACTTAATGTTCGAAAAACTGTTTTTT
16,TRBJ2-7,NA,TRBV6-6,TRBD2,CASSYSSLAGTYEQYF,TGTGCCAGCAGTTACTCGTCCCTAGCGGGAACCTACGAGCAGTACTTC
15,TRBJ2-5,NA,TRBV5-6,NA,CASSLGLLIQETQYF,TGTGCCAGCAGCTTAGGACTGCTAATCCAAGAGACCCAGTACTTC
14,TRBJ1-4,NA,TRBV5-6,TRBD1,CASNPRDREGKLFF,TGTGCCAGCAACCCTCGGGACAGGGAAGGAAAACTGTTTTTT
18,TRBJ2-5,NA,TRBV4-2,TRBD2,CASSQVAGTGGAGETQYF,TGTGCCAGCAGCCAAGTTGCCGGCACCGGGGGGGCCGGAGAGACCCAGTACTTC
13,TRBJ2-7,NA,TRBV30,TRBD2,CAWKKRGGYEQYF,TGTGCCTGGAAGAAGCGCGGGGGCTACGAGCAGTACTTC
13,TRBJ1-5,NA,TRBV28,NA,CACQRNLNQPQHF,TGTGCCTGCCAGCGGAATCTCAATCAGCCCCAGCATTTT
14,TRBJ1-1,NA,TRBV11-2,TRBD1,CASSLGVRQGFAFF,TGTGCCAGCAGCTTAGGGGTCCGACAGGGTTTCGCTTTCTTT
16,TRBJ2-2,once,TRBV7-9,TRBD2,CASSLRLAGNTGELFF,TGTGCCAGCAGCTTAAGGCTAGCGGGGAACACCGGGGAGCTGTTTTTT
14,TRBJ1-6,once,TRBV30,TRBD1,CAWSPTGARSPLHF,TGTGCCTGGAGTCCCACAGGGGCGCGATCACCCCTCCACTTT
22,TRBJ1-5,NA,TRBV5-3,TRBD1,CARSLGPGQGAIETYSNQPQHF,TGTGCCAGAAGCTTGGGGCCGGGACAGGGGGCAATCGAAACGTATAGCAATCAGCCCCAGCATTTT
15,TRBJ2-7,NA,TRBV7-2,TRBD2,CASSLVTSGGYEQYF,TGTGCCAGCAGCTTAGTGACTAGCGGGGGCTACGAGCAGTACTTC